The 22 T cell receptor beta chains below come from one sample, sequenced in a study of patients and donors after allogeneic stem cell transplantation. TCRdb processed the RT-PCR reads anew with MiXCR; each CDR3 protein has one entry. Seen here are some 160,000 distinct CDR3 sequences, approximately 25% observed once, and the top ten hold 20% to 30%. Material for sequencing was blood, either unsorted or a sorted T cell fraction (not recorded which). The receptors were sampled from a human donor who was either an allogeneic HSCT recipient or a stem cell or donor lymphocyte infusion donor (not recorded which). It is not recorded whose cells these are; they may come from a transplant donor.

This chain joins TRBV20-1 and TRBJ2-3; a possible D gene is TRBD2 (5 bases). Germline CDR1 and CDR2: DFQATT and SNEGSKA (reference sequence). V was clipped by 7 bases and J by 6 bases, with 17 bases between them. This CDR3 comprises 13 residues. The CDR3 protein is CSDGTRTSDTQYF. The CDR3 bases are TGCAGTGACGGAACTAGAACATCGGATACGCAGTATTTT.

V is TRBV12-3 or TRBV12-4 and J is TRBJ1-1; no clear D. The CDR3 is 12 residues long. The V gene lost 8 bases and the J gene lost 5 bases, with 12 bases spanning the gap. The chain's CDR3 is CASGRSKTEAFF. DNA of the CDR3: TGTGCCAGCGGACGGTCAAAAACTGAAGCTTTCTTT.

The chain links TRBV20-1 to TRBJ2-1; possibly TRBD1 or TRBD2 for D (5 bases each). The germline V gene has CDR1 DFQATT and CDR2 SNEGSKA (reference sequence). This CDR3 is built from 12 residues. V was pared by 2 bases and J by 5 bases, with 7 bases between. The CDR3 loop is CSARRGDNEQFF. Written as DNA, the CDR3 is TGCAGTGCTAGAAGGGGAGACAATGAGCAGTTCTTC.

V and J are TRBV30 and TRBJ1-1, with D perhaps matching TRBD1 (5 bases). V was pared by 4 bases and J by 9 bases, with 12 bases between. Germline CDR1 GTSNPN, CDR2 SVGIG (reference sequence). The CDR3 covers 11 residues. The CDR3 DNA sequence: TGTGCCTGGACCCAGGGTAGGCAAGCTTTCTTT. Translated: CAWTQGRQAFF.

This clonotype was seen many times. This chain links TRBV6-5 with TRBJ1-2; D is unresolved. The CDR3 extends over 11 amino acids. Germline CDR1 and CDR2: MNHEY and SVGAGI. The V and J ends lost 6 bases and 3 bases respectively, with 5 bases between them. Here the CDR3 reads CASRQDYGYTF. DNA of the CDR3: TGTGCCAGCAGGCAGGACTATGGCTACACCTTC.

The CDR3 protein is CASSFSGNTQYF. CDR3 nucleotide sequence: TGTGCCAGCAGCTTCAGCGGGAATACGCAGTATTTT. The chain uses TRBV5-6 and TRBJ2-3, with 7 bases that match TRBD2. Germline CDR1 is SGHDT and CDR2 is YYEEEE. The CDR3 is 12 residues long. Unmatched junction bases numbered 1, after V lost 2 bases and J lost 7 bases. The complete variable domain, with remaining parts taken from reference TRBV5-6 and TRBJ2-3, reads DAGVTQSPTHLIKTRGQQVTLRCSPKSGHDTVSWYQQALGQGPQFIFQYYEEEERQRGNFPDRFSGHQFPNYSSELNVNALLLGDSALYLCASSFSGNTQYFGPGTRLTVL.

This clonotype was counted only a few times. The V call is TRBV7-6, the J call TRBJ2-1; 7 bases fit TRBD2. Losses at the gene ends were 5 bases for V and 4 bases for J; bases not matched to a gene: 8. The germline V gene encodes CDR1 SGHVS and CDR2 FNYEAQ. The CDR3 extends over 15 amino acids. CDR3 amino acids: CASSRLMGGYNEQFF. CDR3 coding DNA: TGTGCCAGCAGCCGCCTTATGGGGGGGTACAATGAGCAGTTCTTC.

There are a few counts of this clonotype. J is TRBJ1-1 and V is TRBV5-5; D is undetermined. Trimming took 1 base from V and 4 from J, leaving 8 bases between them. The CDR3 runs 13 residues. Germline V gene data show CDR1 as SGHKS and CDR2 as YYEKEE (reference sequence). CDR3 sequence reads: CASSLYRVTEAFF. CDR3 coding DNA: TGTGCCAGCAGCTTGTATCGGGTCACTGAAGCTTTCTTT.

V gene TRBV20-1 combines with J gene TRBJ2-3; TRBD2 aligns across 8 bases. The CDR3 covers 13 residues. V lost 5 bases to trimming and J lost 5 bases; unmatched junction nucleotides: 6. Per germline, CDR1 DFQATT and CDR2 SNEGSKA (reference sequence). The CDR3 loop reads CSASGGLEDTQYF. CDR3 in DNA: TGCAGTGCTTCGGGGGGGCTTGAAGATACGCAGTATTTT.

As DNA, the CDR3 is TGTGCCAGCAGCAGAACGGGGGGAGGTGTCTACGAGCAGTACTTC. Translating it yields CASSRTGGGVYEQYF. This chain connects TRBV27 to TRBJ2-7; 7 bases are shared with TRBD2. The CDR3 has 15 amino acids. CDR1 and CDR2 (germline): MNHEY, SMNVEV (reference sequence). Trimming removed 6 bases from V and 3 bases from J; junction bases left unmatched: 11.

V and J are TRBV5-1 and TRBJ1-5; tentative D call: TRBD1 (5 bases). This CDR3 is 15 amino acids long. V lost 0 bases and J lost 0, with 7 bases in between. Germline V lookup: CDR1 SGHRS, CDR2 YFSETQ. The CDR3 nucleotides read TGCGCCAGCAGCTTGGCCGGGGGTAGCAATCAGCCCCAGCATTTT. It encodes CASSLAGGSNQPQHF.

This chain joins TRBV6-6 and TRBJ1-2, with 7 bases lining up with TRBD1. The CDR3 is made up of 18 amino acids. The ends lost 0 bases at V and 4 bases at J; junction bases unmatched: 14. The germline CDR1 and CDR2 sequences are MNHNY and SVGAGI (reference sequence). This CDR3 is CASSYSDREVGGFYGYTF. The DNA for the CDR3 is TGTGCCAGCAGTTACTCCGACAGGGAGGTAGGAGGATTCTATGGCTACACCTTC.

The rearrangement uses TRBV20-1 and TRBJ1-1; no clear D. Trimming removed 5 bases at V and 1 base at J, with 8 bases between. Germline V CDR1 and CDR2: DFQATT, SNEGSKA (reference sequence). This CDR3 comprises 12 residues. The chain's CDR3 is CSARRENTEAFF. The CDR3, as DNA: TGCAGTGCTCGGAGGGAGAACACTGAAGCTTTCTTT.

This clonotype came up a few times. This chain uses TRBV27 with TRBJ1-1; 8 positions match TRBD1. The CDR3 loop spans 14 amino acids. The trim removed 5 bases at V and 6 bases at J, leaving 8 bases unmatched. Germline CDR1 is MNHEY and CDR2 is SMNVEV (reference sequence). The CDR3 loop is CASSNGQGSAEAFF. CDR3 coding DNA: TGTGCCAGCAGTAATGGACAGGGATCGGCTGAAGCTTTCTTT.

This clonotype was observed a handful of times. CDR3 sequence reads: CASSRGTSGDSDTQYF. In DNA, the CDR3 is TGCGCCAGCAGCCGTGGGACTAGCGGGGACTCAGATACGCAGTATTTT. The gene calls are TRBV5-1 and TRBJ2-3; 13 nucleotides line up with TRBD2. CDR1 is SGHRS, CDR2 YFSETQ, per germline. The ends lost 4 bases at V and 4 bases at J; junction bases unmatched: 6. This CDR3 spans 16 amino acids.

The chain has TRBV5-6 and TRBJ2-2; unclear D gene. There are 14 residues in the CDR3. CDR1 SGHDT and CDR2 YYEEEE come from the germline V gene. Trimming shortened V by 6 bases and J by 7 bases, and 16 bases separated the two germline ends. As DNA, the CDR3 is TGTGCCAGCACCCCCCGTCTGGGGATCGGGGAGCTGTTTTTT. This gives the protein CASTPRLGIGELFF.

This chain joins TRBV11-2 and TRBJ1-5; D remains unclear. Trimming stripped 5 bases from V and 7 bases from J, with 12 bases between. The CDR3 is made up of 13 amino acids. Germline CDR1 is SGHAT and CDR2 is FQNNGV. CDR3 region: CASSPGASQPQHF. The CDR3 nucleotides read TGTGCCAGCAGCCCAGGTGCTAGCCAGCCCCAGCATTTT.

DNA for the CDR3: TGTGCCACCAGCAGGGGAGTGACCGGGCAGTTCTTC. Protein: CATSRGVTGQFF. The chain has TRBV15 and TRBJ2-1; possibly TRBD2 for D (5 bases). The germline V gene has CDR1 LNHNV and CDR2 YYDKDF (reference sequence). V was cut by 3 bases and J by 12 bases, with 12 bases left in between. The CDR3 is 12 amino acids.

This clonotype was counted a single time. The CDR3 protein is CASSSGLAVQETQYF. The CDR3 region has the DNA TGCGCCAGCAGCAGCGGACTAGCGGTCCAAGAGACCCAGTACTTC. The chain carries TRBV5-1 and TRBJ2-5; 10 bases match TRBD2. This CDR3 contains 15 residues. Trimming at V came to 4 bases and at J to 1 base, leaving 4 bases not matched to a gene. CDR1 and CDR2 from the germline V gene are SGHRS and YFSETQ.

Points on this clonotype: A junction end diverges from the germline sequence, so it may reflect a read error. The rearrangement joins TRBV7-3 to TRBJ2-1, with TRBD1 matching 8 bases. The CDR3 consists of 14 residues. CDR1 and CDR2 (germline): SGHTA, FQGTGA. The CDR3, as DNA: TGTGCCAGCAGCCTAACGAACAGGGGGAATGAGCAGTTCTTC. It codes for CASSLTNRGNEQFF. The entire variable domain, with the rest obtained from reference TRBV7-3 and TRBJ2-1, is as follows: GAGVSQTPSNKVTEKGKYVELRCDPISGHTALYWYRQSLGQGPEFLIYFQGTGAADDSGLPNDRFFAVRPEGSVSTLKIQRTERGDSAVYLCASSLTNRGNEQFFGPGTRLTVL.

Note on this clonotype: A read error is likely, as this CDR3 ends without the conserved phenylalanine or tryptophan. J is TRBJ1-1 and V is TRBV29-1; no definite D call. CDR3 length equals 13 residues. Germline assignment: CDR1 SQVTM and CDR2 ANQGSEA. V shed 5 bases and J shed 1 base, with 11 bases lying between them. Here the CDR3 reads CSVPRVANTEAFL. DNA for the CDR3: TGCAGCGTTCCTCGGGTGGCGAACACTGAAGCTTTCTTG.

This chain uses TRBV29-1 with TRBJ2-7; 8 bases line up with TRBD1. J gave up 7 bases and V 6 bases, and 8 bases lay outside the gene matches. Looked up from germline, CDR1 is SQVTM and CDR2 is ANQGSEA. The CDR3 is made up of 12 amino acids. CDR3 in DNA: TGCAGCGTAAAAGACAGGGGTGGAGAGCAGTACTTC. Translated, it gives CSVKDRGGEQYF.